One and the same sample provided the 23 T cell receptor beta chains below, sequenced in a study of brain metastases from non-small cell lung cancer. The table came from immunoSEQ multiplex PCR; TCRdb's copy has only in-frame clones and leaves some out. The sample has fewer than 5,500 clones, more than 80% seen once. Sequencing used primary lung tumor tissue. The receptors here all came from a donor over 35 with non-small cell lung cancer.

The J gene is TRBJ2-5, the V gene TRBV5-1; 9 nucleotides line up with TRBD2. Germline CDR1 is SGHRS and CDR2 is YFSETQ. The CDR3 is 15 amino acids. J lost 5 bases, V lost 4 bases, and 9 bases had no gene match. The CDR3: CASSRLAELGETQYF. The CDR3 bases are TGCGCCAGCAGCAGACTAGCGGAGCTGGGGGAGACCCAGTACTTC.

As DNA, the CDR3 is TGTGCCAGTAGATCGCTCGATGGCTACACCTTC. It translates to CASRSLDGYTF. This sequence joins TRBV19 and TRBJ1-2; D is unclear. Germline V CDR1 and CDR2: LNHDA, SQIVND (reference sequence). V was cut by 6 bases and J by 6 bases, with 8 bases left in between. The CDR3 has 11 residues.

On this clone itself: This same CDR3 is encoded by further DNA sequences in the sample. This chain joins TRBV27 and TRBJ1-2; D is unresolved. Germline V CDR1 and CDR2: MNHEY, SMNVEV (reference sequence). Trimming removed 3 bases from V and 2 bases from J, with 7 bases in between. The CDR3 covers 13 residues. CDR3: CASSFEGNYGYTF. The CDR3 bases are TGTGCCAGCAGTTTTGAAGGGAACTATGGCTACACCTTC.

The chain joins TRBV14 to TRBJ2-6; no clear D. Germline V CDR1 and CDR2: SGHDN, FVKESK. Trimming left V 3 bases short and J 2 bases short, with 8 bases between. There are 15 residues in the CDR3. This CDR3 reads CASSHLGPGANVLTF. The CDR3 coding sequence is TGTGCCAGCAGCCACCTCGGACCTGGGGCCAACGTCCTGACTTTC. The full variable domain, its missing parts supplied by reference TRBV14 and TRBJ2-6, is EAGVTQFPSHSVIEKGQTVTLRCDPISGHDNLYWYRRVMGKEIKFLLHFVKESKQDESGMPNNRFLAERTGGTYSTLKVQPAELEDSGVYFCASSHLGPGANVLTFGAGSRLTVL.

This clone showed up just a few times. The chain recombines TRBV19 with TRBJ1-1; possibly TRBD1 for D (5 bases). V gave up 8 bases and J gave up 0 bases, with 13 bases separating them. The CDR3 has 14 amino acids. Germline assignment: CDR1 LNHDA and CDR2 SQIVND (reference sequence). The CDR3 spells CASCWGGLNTEAFF. Written as DNA, the CDR3 is TGTGCCAGTTGCTGGGGCGGGCTGAACACTGAAGCTTTCTTT.

The chain carries TRBV10-3 and TRBJ2-3, with TRBD2 matching over 8 bases. This CDR3 has 14 amino acids. In germline, CDR1 is ENHRY, CDR2 SYGVKD. Trimming removed 8 bases from V and 5 bases from J; junction bases left unmatched: 9. CDR3 loop: CAIDPGTRGDTQYF. The CDR3 DNA reads as TGTGCCATCGACCCCGGGACTAGGGGAGATACGCAGTATTTT.

V is TRBV7-8 and J is TRBJ1-5; maybe TRBD1 (5 bases). This CDR3 contains 15 residues. V lost 6 bases and J lost 0, with 12 bases in between. Per the germline V gene, CDR1 is SGHVS and CDR2 is FQNEAQ. CDR3: CASRQTTDSNQPQHF. Written as DNA, the CDR3 is TGTGCCAGCAGACAGACGACAGATAGCAATCAGCCCCAGCATTTT.

This sequence joins TRBV18 and TRBJ2-1, with D perhaps matching TRBD1 or TRBD2 (5 bases each). Germline CDR1 is KGHSH and CDR2 is LQKENI. The CDR3 spans 18 residues. V was shortened by 3 bases and J by 4 bases, with 22 bases between the two germline ends. CDR3 nucleotides: TGTGCCAGCTCACCGTCCCTCCGGGACCCGCGGAGGTACAATGAGCAGTTCTTC. It is translated as CASSPSLRDPRRYNEQFF. Complete variable domain (other parts from reference TRBV18 and TRBJ2-1): NAGVMQNPRHLVRRRGQEARLRCSPMKGHSHVYWYRQLPEEGLKFMVYLQKENIIDESGMPKERFSAEFPKEGPSILRIQQVVRGDSAAYFCASSPSLRDPRRYNEQFFGPGTRLTVL.

V is TRBV29-1 and J is TRBJ1-2; weak D call: TRBD1 (5 bases). CDR3 length: 16 amino acids. CDR1 is SQVTM and CDR2 is ANQGSEA in the germline V gene. V lost 4 bases, J lost 7 bases, and 25 bases lay in between. In nucleotides, the CDR3 is TGCAGCGTTGGAAGGCTAGGGTCCAAGATGGGGCCTGGCTACACCTTC. Translating it yields CSVGRLGSKMGPGYTF.

In the case of this clone: A much bigger clone sits one base away, suggesting this may be a read error. This CDR3 is also generated by other DNA sequences in the sample. V and J are TRBV7-9 and TRBJ2-6, with a weak D call TRBD1 (6 bases). The CDR3 is 15 residues long. Germline CDR1 is SEHNR and CDR2 is FQNEAQ (reference sequence). The CDR3 protein is CASSLGGSGANVLTF. CDR3 DNA sequence: TGTGCCAGTAGCTTAGGGGGCTCTGGGGCCAACGTCCTGACTTTC. Full variable domain (outside the CDR3, taken from reference TRBV7-9 and TRBJ2-6): DTGVSQNPRHKITKRGQNVTFRCDPISEHNRLYWYRQTLGQGPEFLTYFQNEAQLEKSRLLSDRFSAERPKGSFSTLEIQRTEQGDSAMYLCASSLGGSGANVLTFGAGSRLTVL.

V and J are TRBV9 and TRBJ2-2; 8 bases agree with TRBD2. The CDR3 runs 15 residues. Germline V gives CDR1 SGDLS, CDR2 YYNGEE. Trimming took 0 bases from V and 4 from J; bases not matched to a gene: 2. CDR3 protein: CASSVEGTSTGELFF. The CDR3, as DNA: TGTGCCAGCAGCGTAGAAGGGACTAGCACCGGGGAGCTGTTTTTT.

This rearrangement joins TRBV4-3 to TRBJ2-3; TRBD2 aligns across 7 bases. Looked up from germline, CDR1 is LGHNA and CDR2 is YSLEER. V shed 3 bases and J 3 bases; nucleotides not matched to a gene: 9. The CDR3 is 16 amino acids. CDR3 in DNA: TGCGCCAGCAGCCATGGGGACTACCGGGAAACAGATACGCAGTATTTT. This translates into CASSHGDYRETDTQYF.

V gene TRBV7-2 combines with J gene TRBJ2-2; D is ambiguous. The CDR3 runs to 13 residues. Germline CDR1 reads SGHTA; CDR2 reads FQGNSA. Trimming left V 5 bases short and J 6 bases short, with 10 bases between. DNA for the CDR3: TGTGCCAGCAGCCCCCTCGTATCCGGGGAGCTGTTTTTT. Amino acids: CASSPLVSGELFF.

J is TRBJ2-7 and V is TRBV20-1; no firm D call. Germline CDR1 is DFQATT and CDR2 is SNEGSKA (reference sequence). CDR3 length equals 14 residues. Trimming took off 3 bases at V and 0 bases at J, with 12 bases between the two ends. The CDR3 spells CSASPRPSSYEQYF. In nucleotides, the CDR3 is TGCAGTGCTAGTCCCCGGCCCAGCTCCTACGAGCAGTACTTC.

V gene TRBV20-1 combines with J gene TRBJ1-6; the D is unclear. Germline V CDR1 and CDR2: DFQATT, SNEGSKA (reference sequence). This CDR3 contains 11 residues. Trimming removed 3 bases at V and 15 bases at J, with 12 bases between. The CDR3 sequence is CSASGLGHLHF. CDR3 nucleotide sequence: TGCAGTGCTAGTGGCCTGGGCCACCTCCACTTT.

This clone was detected a few times. The chain is built from TRBV3-1 (or the pseudogene TRBV3-2) and TRBJ1-6, with D perhaps TRBD1 (5 bases). Germline-derived CDR1 and CDR2 are LGHDT and YNNKEL (reference sequence). Deletions cut 0 bases from V and 3 bases from J, with 12 bases between. This CDR3 contains 17 residues. The CDR3 reads CASSQDPRGYYNSPLHF. CDR3 DNA sequence: TGTGCCAGCAGCCAAGATCCGAGGGGATACTATAATTCACCCCTCCACTTT.

V and J are TRBV5-4 and TRBJ2-2; D ambiguous. CDR1 SGHNT and CDR2 YYREEE come from the germline V gene (reference sequence). The CDR3 is 16 amino acids. V was trimmed by 0 bases and J by 6 bases, leaving 15 bases between them. DNA of the CDR3: TGTGCCAGCAGCTTGGGGTCCGTTCAGTTGGCCGGGGAGCTGTTTTTT. Protein product: CASSLGSVQLAGELFF.

The chain has TRBV7-6 and TRBJ2-1; 7 bases are a match to TRBD2. The germline CDR1 and CDR2 sequences are SGHVS and FNYEAQ. The CDR3 has 16 amino acids. Unmatched junction bases numbered 7, after V lost 1 base and J lost 4 bases. DNA of the CDR3: TGTGCCAGCAGCTTAGATCGGGCTAGCGGTTACAATGAGCAGTTCTTC. This gives the protein CASSLDRASGYNEQFF. The whole variable domain, remainder taken from reference TRBV7-6 and TRBJ2-1, is GAGVSQSPRYKVTKRGQDVALRCDPISGHVSLYWYRQALGQGPEFLTYFNYEAQQDKSGLPNDRFSAERPEGSISTLTIQRTEQRDSAMYRCASSLDRASGYNEQFFGPGTRLTVL.

The chain couples TRBV1 to TRBJ2-7. TRBV1 is annotated as a pseudogene. The CDR3 covers 12 residues. CDR3 DNA: TGCACCAGCAGCCAAGGTGACTACGAGCAGTACTTC. As protein: CTSSQGDYEQYF.

The V and J genes are TRBV28 and TRBJ2-6, with D possibly being TRBD1 (6 bases). This CDR3 is built from 16 residues. Trimming cost V 6 bases and J 0 bases, with 12 bases left between them. Germline CDR1 and CDR2: MDHEN and SYDVKM. As DNA, the CDR3 is TGTGCCAGCAGCAAACGGACAGTCTCTGGGGCCAACGTCCTGACTTTC. This translates into CASSKRTVSGANVLTF.

The chain is built from TRBV19 and TRBJ2-7; 8 positions agree with TRBD1. V shed 5 bases, J shed 6 bases, and the junction held 18 bases outside the gene matches. The CDR3 is 17 amino acids. Germline V gene sequence: CDR1 LNHDA, CDR2 SQIVND (reference sequence). The CDR3 reads CASSATGRDRGDVEQYF. CDR3 coding DNA: TGTGCCAGTAGTGCAACGGGACGAGACAGGGGAGACGTCGAGCAGTACTTC. The full variable domain, its missing parts supplied by reference TRBV19 and TRBJ2-7, is DGGITQSPKYLFRKEGQNVTLSCEQNLNHDAMYWYRQDPGQGLRLIYYSQIVNDFQKGDIAEGYSVSREKKESFPLTVTSAQKNPTAFYLCASSATGRDRGDVEQYFGPGTRLTVT.

V is TRBV29-1 and J is TRBJ1-1; D unresolved. This CDR3 is built from 11 residues. Germline V gene sequence: CDR1 SQVTM, CDR2 ANQGSEA. V was pared by 5 bases and J by 4 bases, with 8 bases between. CDR3: CSVSTGTEAFF. In DNA, the CDR3 is TGCAGCGTTTCAACCGGCACTGAAGCTTTCTTT. The complete variable domain, with remaining parts taken from reference TRBV29-1 and TRBJ1-1, reads SAVISQKPSRDICQRGTSLTIQCQVDSQVTMMFWYRQQPGQSLTLIATANQGSEATYESGFVIDKFPISRPNLTFSTLTVSNMSPEDSSIYLCSVSTGTEAFFGQGTRLTVV.

The J gene is TRBJ2-7, the V gene TRBV2; TRBD2 is a possible D gene (6 bases). V was clipped by 2 bases and J by 2 bases, with 16 bases between them. This CDR3 is built from 16 residues. From germline, CDR1 is SNHLY and CDR2 FYNNEI. The CDR3 region has the DNA TGTGCCAGCAGTGAATGGGGAGGACTAAGTACCTACGAGCAGTACTTC. This encodes CASSEWGGLSTYEQYF.